The 28 T cell receptor beta chains below come from one sample, sequenced in a study of blood T cells in healthy people across ages. A second PCR of 7 to 11 cycles used a sample-barcoded 5' primer and a J-beta primer mix. TCRdb analysed the 5' RACE reads with MiXCR anew, one entry per CDR3 protein. The sample yields around 870,000 distinct CDR3 sequences, roughly 26% seen once. Material for sequencing was blood. The receptor source for this set is a woman of 80 years or more in good health.

Notes on this clonotype: This clone may be a read error of a much larger clone one base away. The rearrangement links TRBV12-3 or TRBV12-4 to TRBJ2-3; possible D gene TRBD2, 6 bases. This CDR3 comprises 16 residues. In DNA form, the CDR3 reads TGTGCCAGCAGCCTTGGTGGCGGGGTGAGAACAGATATGCAGTATTTT. Protein product: CASSLGGGVRTDMQYF.

CDR3 residues: CASSPLTGGNEQFF. The DNA for the CDR3 is TGCGCCAGCTCTCCTCTAACGGGGGGTAATGAGCAGTTCTTC. The V gene is TRBV5-1, the J gene TRBJ2-1, with 7 bases matching TRBD2. The germline V gene encodes CDR1 SGHRS and CDR2 YFSETQ. J lost 7 bases, V lost 7 bases, and 11 bases had no gene match. CDR3 length equals 14 residues. Looking up the rest from reference TRBV5-1 and TRBJ2-1 gives the full variable domain: KAGVTQTPRYLIKTRGQQVTLSCSPISGHRSVSWYQQTPGQGLQFLFEYFSETQRNKGNFPGRFSGRQFSNSRSEMNVSTLELGDSALYLCASSPLTGGNEQFFGPGTRLTVL.

This clonotype has just a few counts. Written as DNA, the CDR3 is TGCAGTGCTAGAGATCTCTTAAGGGCAGAGACCCAGTACTTC. Protein: CSARDLLRAETQYF. V gene TRBV20-1 combines with J gene TRBJ2-5; unclear D gene. The V end lost 0 bases, the J end lost 4 bases, and 12 bases lay between the germline ends. Per germline, CDR1 DFQATT and CDR2 SNEGSKA (reference sequence). CDR3 length: 14 amino acids.

This clonotype was detected ten times or more. This chain uses TRBV6-2 or TRBV6-3 with TRBJ1-5; no definite D call. Germline V lookup: CDR1 MNHEY, CDR2 SVGEGT. The CDR3 consists of 15 residues. V was trimmed by 1 base and J by 0 bases, leaving 7 bases between them. CDR3 DNA sequence: TGTGCCAGCAGTTACTACACAGCTAGCAATCAGCCCCAGCATTTT. This encodes CASSYYTASNQPQHF.

This clonotype was seen only a few times. This chain uses TRBV7-2 with TRBJ2-2, with D unresolved. The CDR3 contains 16 residues. Germline V gene sequence: CDR1 SGHTA, CDR2 FQGNSA. V shed 5 bases and J shed 1 base, with 14 bases lying between them. In DNA form, the CDR3 reads TGTGCCAGCAGCACTCAGACAAACAAGAACACCGGGGAGCTGTTTTTT. Its protein product is CASSTQTNKNTGELFF. The variable domain in full, completed from reference TRBV7-2 and TRBJ2-2, reads GAGVSQSPSNKVTEKGKDVELRCDPISGHTALYWYRQSLGQGLEFLIYFQGNSAPDKSGLPSDRFSAERTGGSVSTLTIQRTQQEDSAVYLCASSTQTNKNTGELFFGEGSRLTVL.

The CDR3 bases are TGTGCCAGCAGGCAGGGGGCCAAAAACATTCAGTACTTC. As protein: CASRQGAKNIQYF. The chain combines TRBV13 with TRBJ2-4; the D gene is possibly TRBD1 (6 bases). The CDR3 sequence is 13 residues long. Trimming shortened V by 6 bases and J by 1 base, and 7 bases separated the two germline ends. CDR1 is PRHDT and CDR2 is FYEKMQ in the germline V gene (reference sequence).

This clonotype was seen ten or more times. The genes are TRBV4-1 and TRBJ2-1; 14 bases align to TRBD2. The CDR3 has 18 residues. In germline, CDR1 is MGHRA, CDR2 YSYEKL. With 1 base clipped from V and 4 bases from J, the junction kept 6 bases outside the gene matches. CDR3: CASSQGTSGGPGYNEQFF. The CDR3 DNA follows: TGCGCCAGCAGCCAAGGGACTAGCGGGGGGCCTGGATACAATGAGCAGTTCTTC.

In its sample, this clonotype was seen a few times. The chain uses TRBV30 and TRBJ2-2; TRBD1 matches at 8 bases. There are 15 residues in the CDR3. From germline, CDR1 is GTSNPN and CDR2 SVGIG (reference sequence). V trimming: 2 bases; J trimming: 1 base; junction bases outside the gene matches: 3. This chain's CDR3 is CAWSHGTGNTGELFF. CDR3 in DNA: TGTGCCTGGAGTCACGGGACAGGGAACACCGGGGAGCTGTTTTTT.

The chain couples TRBV20-1 to TRBJ2-3; no clear D gene. V was pared by 0 bases and J by 8 bases, with 12 bases between. This CDR3 region has 13 residues. CDR1 and CDR2 from the germline V gene are DFQATT and SNEGSKA (reference sequence). CDR3 DNA sequence: TGCAGTGCTAGAGATCACGAGAAACCTACGCAGTATTTT. Residues: CSARDHEKPTQYF.

This clonotype came up many times. The V gene is TRBV27, the J gene TRBJ2-7; weak D call: TRBD2 (7 bases). V lost 2 bases and J 2 bases, leaving 16 bases between the germline ends. Germline V gene sequence: CDR1 MNHEY, CDR2 SMNVEV (reference sequence). This CDR3 spans 16 amino acids. The CDR3 bases are TGTGCCAGCAGTTTACGGGGGGAGACAGGTACCTACGAGCAGTACTTC. This sequence encodes CASSLRGETGTYEQYF.

This clonotype was counted ten times or more. V usage is TRBV27 and J usage is TRBJ2-3, with 10 bases fitting TRBD1. CDR1 MNHEY and CDR2 SMNVEV come from the germline V gene (reference sequence). V gave up 1 base and J gave up 1 base; unmatched junction bases: 2. The CDR3 has 16 residues. CDR3 residues: CASSLLGTGGTDTQYF. CDR3 nucleotides: TGTGCCAGCAGTTTATTAGGGACAGGGGGCACAGATACGCAGTATTTT.

This sequence joins TRBV7-2 and TRBJ2-3, with TRBD2 matching 9 bases. Germline lookup yields CDR1 SGHTA and CDR2 FQGNSA. CDR3 length: 20 residues. Trimming at V came to 3 bases and at J to 0 bases, leaving 16 bases not matched to a gene. The CDR3, as DNA: TGTGCCAGCAGCTTCGGAAGCGGGGGGTCTCTACCTTCTAGCACAGATACGCAGTATTTT. It encodes CASSFGSGGSLPSSTDTQYF. The whole variable domain, filled in from reference TRBV7-2 and TRBJ2-3, reads GAGVSQSPSNKVTEKGKDVELRCDPISGHTALYWYRQSLGQGLEFLIYFQGNSAPDKSGLPSDRFSAERTGGSVSTLTIQRTQQEDSAVYLCASSFGSGGSLPSSTDTQYFGPGTRLTVL.

Remarks on this clonotype: This may be a read error, as it is one base from a much larger clone. The gene calls are TRBV6-1 and TRBJ1-2, with D tentatively TRBD1 (5 bases). CDR3 length equals 12 residues. Germline CDR1 reads MNHNS; CDR2 reads SASEGT. In DNA form, the CDR3 reads TGTGCCAGCAGTGACAGGGCGTCTGGCCACACCTTC. This translates into CASSDRASGHTF.

This clonotype was observed a few times. J is TRBJ1-1 and V is TRBV10-3; D unclear. Trimming removed 5 bases at V and 0 bases at J, with 7 bases between. Germline CDR1 is ENHRY and CDR2 is SYGVKD. This CDR3 spans 13 amino acids. The CDR3 protein is CAISSGLNTEAFF. CDR3 DNA sequence: TGTGCCATCAGTTCGGGGTTGAACACTGAAGCTTTCTTT.

This clonotype was observed many times. This sequence joins TRBV5-1 and TRBJ1-4, with 7 bases that match TRBD1. Germline CDR1 reads SGHRS; CDR2 reads YFSETQ. V gave up 3 bases and J gave up 2 bases; unmatched junction bases: 4. The CDR3 runs to 15 residues. The CDR3 bases are TGCGCCAGCAGCTCGGGACAGCGGACTAATGAAAAACTGTTTTTT. Its translation is CASSSGQRTNEKLFF.

This chain joins TRBV20-1 and TRBJ2-1, with no clear D. V was clipped by 2 bases and J by 6 bases, with 17 bases between them. The CDR3 spans 15 residues. The germline V gene encodes CDR1 DFQATT and CDR2 SNEGSKA (reference sequence). CDR3 coding DNA: TGCAGTGCTAGACCCCCCTCTGCCGGGCGCAATGAGCAGTTCTTC. Translation gives CSARPPSAGRNEQFF.

The J gene is TRBJ2-5, the V gene TRBV29-1, with unresolved D. Germline CDR1 and CDR2: SQVTM and ANQGSEA. The CDR3 has 13 residues. V shed 3 bases and J shed 4 bases, with 12 bases lying between them. In DNA, the CDR3 is TGCAGCGTTGAGATTCTAGTAGGAGAGACCCAGTACTTC. Translating gives CSVEILVGETQYF.

This clonotype has ten or more counts. V is TRBV7-2 and J is TRBJ2-4; 7 bases agree with TRBD1. J gave up 3 bases and V 1 base, and 21 bases lay outside the gene matches. This CDR3 spans 21 amino acids. Germline CDR1 is SGHTA and CDR2 is FQGNSA. Here the CDR3 reads CASSLGGTALAFRSDKNIQYF. CDR3 nucleotides: TGTGCCAGCAGCTTAGGTGGGACAGCTTTAGCCTTCCGTTCCGACAAAAACATTCAGTACTTC.

Many counts were recorded for this clonotype. The chain couples TRBV18 to TRBJ2-7; no clear D. Germline V gene lookup returns CDR1 KGHSH and CDR2 LQKENI. V was trimmed by 6 bases and J by 4 bases, leaving 13 bases between them. There are 13 residues in the CDR3. The CDR3 region has the DNA TGTGCCAGCTCGCCTGCCATGGGGTACGAGCAGTACTTC. This gives the protein CASSPAMGYEQYF.

Many counts were recorded for this clonotype. This chain links TRBV28 with TRBJ2-4, with 7 bases lining up with TRBD1. Germline trimming cut 6 bases from V and 3 bases from J; bases unmatched to any gene: 11. The CDR3 sequence is 16 residues long. The germline V gene has CDR1 MDHEN and CDR2 SYDVKM. CDR3 region: CASSGSRGLVKNIQYF. The DNA for the CDR3 is TGTGCCAGCAGCGGTAGCAGGGGGTTGGTCAAAAACATTCAGTACTTC.

To note about this clonotype: A much larger clone lies a single base off, so this may be a read error. This chain joins TRBV6-5 and TRBJ2-3, with D perhaps matching TRBD2 (7 bases). Trimming took off 0 bases at V and 1 base at J, with 11 bases between the two ends. Germline values: CDR1 MNHEY, CDR2 SVGAGI. The CDR3 is 16 residues long. Here the CDR3 reads CASSYSGGDGTDTQYF. Here the CDR3 DNA reads TGTGCCAGCAGTTACTCAGGGGGGGACGGCACAGATACGCAGTATTTT.

This clonotype was seen a few times. It may be a read error: a sequence one base away is much more abundant. The chain links TRBV6-2 or TRBV6-3 to TRBJ2-5, with D perhaps matching TRBD1 or TRBD2 (5 bases each). Gene TRBJ2-7 matches the end of the DNA better, so the J call may be wrong. Germline loops: CDR1 MNHEY, CDR2 SVGEGT. The CDR3 has 15 residues. As DNA, the CDR3 is TGTGCCAGCAACCCGGACGGGGCAGGGCCCTCCGAGCAGTACTTC. Translation gives CASNPDGAGPSEQYF.

This chain joins TRBV5-1 and TRBJ2-2, with a tentative D call TRBD1 (6 bases). V gave up 0 bases and J gave up 2 bases, with 8 bases separating them. The CDR3 spans 15 residues. CDR1 and CDR2 (germline): SGHRS, YFSETQ. The DNA of the CDR3 is TGCGCCAGCAGCTTGGATGGGACAAACACCGGGGAGCTGTTTTTT. Amino acid sequence: CASSLDGTNTGELFF.

This clonotype has only a few counts. The chain has TRBV12-3 or TRBV12-4 and TRBJ1-5; D call uncertain. The V end was cut by 6 bases, the J end by 4 bases, with 10 bases between. The CDR3 has 13 residues. Here the CDR3 reads CASSRAQNQPQHF. Here the CDR3 DNA reads TGTGCCAGCAGCCGAGCTCAGAATCAGCCCCAGCATTTT.

This clonotype was seen at least ten times. The chain employs TRBV6-1 and TRBJ2-5; perhaps TRBD2 as D (7 bases). This CDR3 region has 14 residues. Germline CDR1 is MNHNS and CDR2 is SASEGT. V was clipped by 7 bases and J by 0 bases, with 12 bases between them. DNA for the CDR3: TGTGCCAGCAACAAGGGGGGGAACCAAGAGACCCAGTACTTC. Encoded protein: CASNKGGNQETQYF.

This clonotype occurred many times. This chain uses TRBV20-1 with TRBJ2-5, with D tentatively TRBD2 (6 bases). Germline loops: CDR1 DFQATT, CDR2 SNEGSKA (reference sequence). The ends were cut back, 0 bases at V and 2 bases at J, with 13 bases in the middle. The CDR3 is 15 residues long. The CDR3 DNA is TGCAGTGCTAGAGATGGAAGGACTATACAAGAGACCCAGTACTTC. This codes for CSARDGRTIQETQYF.

This chain joins TRBV12-3 or TRBV12-4 and TRBJ2-5, with D possibly being TRBD1 (6 bases). The V gene lost 6 bases and the J gene lost 5 bases, with 16 bases spanning the gap. The CDR3 length is 14 residues. The CDR3 nucleotides are TGTGCCAGCAGAGCTACAGGGCTAGGGGAGACCCAGTACTTC. It codes for CASRATGLGETQYF.

This clonotype was detected many times. V usage is TRBV27 and J usage is TRBJ2-5, with D unresolved. The V gene lost 4 bases and the J gene lost 2 bases, with 17 bases spanning the gap. Looked up from germline, CDR1 is MNHEY and CDR2 is SMNVEV (reference sequence). The CDR3 covers 16 residues. The DNA of the CDR3 is TGTGCCAGCAGTTATCGCTTCGCCACGCTTCAAGAGACCCAGTACTTC. Translating it yields CASSYRFATLQETQYF.